The subject of this entry is one TCR beta chain. This beta chain lies outside the target of a library built for alpha chains; its clone size means little. CDR1 and CDR2 (germline): LNHDA, SQIVND (reference sequence). The CDR3 consists of 14 residues. Trimming took off 5 bases at V and 5 bases at J, with 15 bases between the two ends. TCRdb re-called the RT-PCR reads with MiXCR, one entry per CDR3 protein. The sample contains some 5,900 distinct CDR3 sequences, more than 85% of which appear only once. This sequence originates from a female donor in good health, serving as a healthy control. This chain uses TRBV19 with TRBJ2-5; D is tentatively TRBD1 or TRBD2 (5 bases each). Sequenced material: memory CD4+ T cells from blood. The CDR3: CASSPPGTRETQYF. The CDR3 bases are TGTGCCAGTAGTCCCCCCGGGACGAGGGAGACCCAGTACTTC. Full variable domain (remainder filled in from reference TRBV19 and TRBJ2-5): DGGITQSPKYLFRKEGQNVTLSCEQNLNHDAMYWYRQDPGQGLRLIYYSQIVNDFQKGDIAEGYSVSREKKESFPLTVTSAQKNPTAFYLCASSPPGTRETQYFGPGTRLLVL.